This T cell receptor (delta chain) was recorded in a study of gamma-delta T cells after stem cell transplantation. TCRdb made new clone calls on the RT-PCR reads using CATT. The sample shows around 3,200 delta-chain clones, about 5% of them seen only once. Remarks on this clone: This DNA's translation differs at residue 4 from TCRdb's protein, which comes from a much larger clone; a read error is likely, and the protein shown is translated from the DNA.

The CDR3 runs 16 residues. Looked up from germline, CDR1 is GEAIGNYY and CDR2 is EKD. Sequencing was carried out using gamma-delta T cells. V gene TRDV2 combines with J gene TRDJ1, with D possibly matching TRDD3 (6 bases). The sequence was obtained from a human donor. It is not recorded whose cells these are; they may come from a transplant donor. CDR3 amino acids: CACYTVGAPGTDKLIF. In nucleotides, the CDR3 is TGTGCCTGTTACACCGTGGGGGCCCCGGGGACCGATAAACTCATCTTT.